This TCR beta chain is from a study of vaccination and CD4 T cells after COVID-19. About the research overall: Six male and four female convalescents took part, two of them Hispanic.

Sequencing of DNA taken from cultured CD4+ T cells relied on the Oncomine TCR Beta short-read assay. TCRdb recomputed calls from the PCR reads with MiXCR, one row per CDR3 protein. This sample has 15,000 to 20,000 distinct CDR3 sequences, with 56% found just once. This clonotype was seen more than once but under ten times. Antigen: not known. The treatment is: roughly 10-day PBMC culture with coronavirus spike peptide pools or control peptides (ViraFEST assay). The sample was CD4+ T cells from blood, cultured in vitro. The source of this sequence is a human donor who had recovered from COVID-19.

As DNA, the CDR3 is TGTGCCAGCAGCTCCCAGGGGGGACAGTCTTTCTATGGCTACACCTTC. This sequence encodes CASSSQGGQSFYGYTF. The J gene is TRBJ1-2, the V gene TRBV6-1; the match to TRBD1 covers 7 bases. In germline, CDR1 is MNHNS, CDR2 SASEGT. V lost 6 bases and J lost 4; bases outside the gene matches: 14. The CDR3 is 16 amino acids.